Presented here are 3 T cell receptor beta chains from one specimen sequenced in a study of T cell responses to AZD1222 COVID-19 vaccine. Using immunoSEQ multiplex PCR, the repertoire was profiled, and TCRdb retains in-frame clones only, with some absent. The table records fewer than 65,000 clones, roughly 84% of them present only once. Sequenced material: peripheral blood, taken on day 0 of AZD1222 vaccination. These receptors all stem from an adult in good health.

The chain links TRBV6-1 to TRBJ1-5; possible D gene TRBD1, 5 bases. Germline lookup yields CDR1 MNHNS and CDR2 SASEGT. The V end was cut by 2 bases, the J end by 5 bases, with 13 bases between. This CDR3 is 15 amino acids long. CDR3 sequence (DNA): TGTGCCAGCAGTGAAATGGCAGGGACCTATCAGCCCCAGCATTTT. Amino acid sequence: CASSEMAGTYQPQHF.

This chain joins TRBV20-1 and TRBJ2-1; 7 bases match TRBD1. The CDR3 runs to 13 residues. With 3 bases clipped from V and 6 bases from J, the junction kept 5 bases outside the gene matches. Germline CDR1 reads DFQATT; CDR2 reads SNEGSKA (reference sequence). The CDR3 loop reads CSASGDSPNEQFF. CDR3 bases: TGCAGTGCTAGTGGGGACAGCCCCAATGAGCAGTTCTTC.

V and J are TRBV30 and TRBJ2-7; TRBD1 matches at 7 bases. The V segment lost 3 bases and the J segment 0 bases; nucleotides outside the gene matches: 8. Germline V gives CDR1 GTSNPN, CDR2 SVGIG (reference sequence). The CDR3 contains 15 residues. CDR3 residues: CAWRGQQNSSYEQYV. CDR3 DNA sequence: TGTGCCTGGAGGGGACAGCAGAATAGCTCCTACGAGCAGTACGTC.